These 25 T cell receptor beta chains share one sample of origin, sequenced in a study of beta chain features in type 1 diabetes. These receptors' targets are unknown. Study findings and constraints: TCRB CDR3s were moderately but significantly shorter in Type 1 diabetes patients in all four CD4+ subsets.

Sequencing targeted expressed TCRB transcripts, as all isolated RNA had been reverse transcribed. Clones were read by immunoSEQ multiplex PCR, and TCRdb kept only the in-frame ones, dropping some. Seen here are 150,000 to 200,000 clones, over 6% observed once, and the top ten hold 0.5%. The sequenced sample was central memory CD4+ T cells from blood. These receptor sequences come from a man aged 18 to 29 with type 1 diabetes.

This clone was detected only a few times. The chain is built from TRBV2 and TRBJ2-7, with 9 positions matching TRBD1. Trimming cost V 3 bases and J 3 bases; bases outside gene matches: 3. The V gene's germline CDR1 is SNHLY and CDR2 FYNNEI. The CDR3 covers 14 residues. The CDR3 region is CASSDWDRVYEQYF. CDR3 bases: TGTGCCAGCAGTGATTGGGACAGGGTCTACGAGCAGTACTTC. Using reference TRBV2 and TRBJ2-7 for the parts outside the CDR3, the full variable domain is EPEVTQTPSHQVTQMGQEVILRCVPISNHLYFYWYRQILGQKVEFLVSFYNNEISEKSEIFDDQFSVERPDGSNFTLKIRSTKLEDSAMYFCASSDWDRVYEQYFGPGTRLTVT.

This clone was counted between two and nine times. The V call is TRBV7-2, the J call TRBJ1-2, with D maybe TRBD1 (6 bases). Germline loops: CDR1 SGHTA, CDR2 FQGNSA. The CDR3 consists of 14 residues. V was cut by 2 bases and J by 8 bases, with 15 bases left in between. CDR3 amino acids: CASSLPGQLRGYTF. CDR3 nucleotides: TGTGCCAGCAGCTTACCAGGACAGCTGCGGGGCTACACCTTC. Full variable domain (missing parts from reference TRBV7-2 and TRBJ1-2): GAGVSQSPSNKVTEKGKDVELRCDPISGHTALYWYRQSLGQGLEFLIYFQGNSAPDKSGLPSDRFSAERTGGSVSTLTIQRTQQEDSAVYLCASSLPGQLRGYTFGSGTRLTVV.

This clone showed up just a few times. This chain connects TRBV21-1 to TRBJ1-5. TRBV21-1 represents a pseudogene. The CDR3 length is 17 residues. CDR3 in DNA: TGTGCCAGCAGCCCACGCCACGAAGAACAAAAGCGTCAGCCCCAGCATTTT. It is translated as CASSPRHEEQKRQPQHF.

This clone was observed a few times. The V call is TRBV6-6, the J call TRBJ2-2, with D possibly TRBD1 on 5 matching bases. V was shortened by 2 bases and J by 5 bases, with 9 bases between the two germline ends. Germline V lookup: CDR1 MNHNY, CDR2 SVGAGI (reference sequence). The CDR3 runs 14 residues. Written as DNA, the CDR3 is TGTGCCAGCAGTTACCCAGGGTGGACCGGGGAGCTGTTTTTT. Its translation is CASSYPGWTGELFF.

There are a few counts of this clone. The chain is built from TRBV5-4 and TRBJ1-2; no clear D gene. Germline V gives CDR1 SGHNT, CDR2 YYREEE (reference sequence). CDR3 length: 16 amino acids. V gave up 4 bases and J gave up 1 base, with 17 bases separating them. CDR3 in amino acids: CASSHGGSELNYGYTF. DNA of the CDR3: TGTGCCAGCAGCCACGGAGGAAGTGAACTTAACTATGGCTACACCTTC. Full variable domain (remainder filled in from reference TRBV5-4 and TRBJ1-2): ETGVTQSPTHLIKTRGQQVTLRCSSQSGHNTVSWYQQALGQGPQFIFQYYREEENGRGNFPPRFSGLQFPNYSSELNVNALELDDSALYLCASSHGGSELNYGYTFGSGTRLTVV.

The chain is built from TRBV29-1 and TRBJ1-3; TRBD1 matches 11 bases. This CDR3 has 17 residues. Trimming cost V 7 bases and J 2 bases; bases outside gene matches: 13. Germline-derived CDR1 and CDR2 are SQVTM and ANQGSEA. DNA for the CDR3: TGCAGCGCCACACGGACAGGGGGCCTCGAAACTGGAAACACCATATATTTT. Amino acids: CSATRTGGLETGNTIYF.

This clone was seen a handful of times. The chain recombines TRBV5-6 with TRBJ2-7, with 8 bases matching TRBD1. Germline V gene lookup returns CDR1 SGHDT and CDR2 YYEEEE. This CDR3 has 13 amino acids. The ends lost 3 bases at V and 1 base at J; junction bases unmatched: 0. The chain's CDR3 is CASSWDRSYEQYF. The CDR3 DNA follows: TGTGCCAGCAGCTGGGACAGGTCCTACGAGCAGTACTTC.

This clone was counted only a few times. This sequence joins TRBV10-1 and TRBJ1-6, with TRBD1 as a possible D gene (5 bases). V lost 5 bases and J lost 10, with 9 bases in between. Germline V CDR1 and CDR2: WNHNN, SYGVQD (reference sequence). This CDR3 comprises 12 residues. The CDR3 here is CASSRTGSPLHF. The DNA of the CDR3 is TGCGCCAGCAGTCGTACAGGCTCACCCCTCCACTTT.

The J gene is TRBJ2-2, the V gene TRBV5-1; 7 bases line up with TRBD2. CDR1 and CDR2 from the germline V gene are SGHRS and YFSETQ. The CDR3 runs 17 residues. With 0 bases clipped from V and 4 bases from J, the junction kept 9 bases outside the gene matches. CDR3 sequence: CASSLDPAGVLTGELFF. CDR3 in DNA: TGCGCCAGCAGCTTGGATCCGGCGGGGGTGCTCACCGGGGAGCTGTTTTTT.

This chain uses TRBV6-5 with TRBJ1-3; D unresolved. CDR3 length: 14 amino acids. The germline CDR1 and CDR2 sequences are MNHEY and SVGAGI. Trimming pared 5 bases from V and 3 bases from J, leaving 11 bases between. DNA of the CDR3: TGTGCCAGCAGTCCCCGGCGGGTTGGAAACACCATATATTTT. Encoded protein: CASSPRRVGNTIYF.

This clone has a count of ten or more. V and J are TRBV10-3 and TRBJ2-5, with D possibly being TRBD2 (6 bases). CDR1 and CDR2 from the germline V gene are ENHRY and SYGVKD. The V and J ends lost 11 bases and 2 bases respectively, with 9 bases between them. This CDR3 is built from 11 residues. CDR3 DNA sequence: TGTGCCGTTGGACTACAAGAGACCCAGTACTTC. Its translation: CAVGLQETQYF.

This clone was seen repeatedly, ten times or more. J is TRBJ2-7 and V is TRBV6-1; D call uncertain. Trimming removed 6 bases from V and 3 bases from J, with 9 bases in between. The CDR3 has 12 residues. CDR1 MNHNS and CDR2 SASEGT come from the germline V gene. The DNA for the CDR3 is TGTGCCAGCAGCTTAACGGGCTACGAGCAGTACTTC. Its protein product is CASSLTGYEQYF.

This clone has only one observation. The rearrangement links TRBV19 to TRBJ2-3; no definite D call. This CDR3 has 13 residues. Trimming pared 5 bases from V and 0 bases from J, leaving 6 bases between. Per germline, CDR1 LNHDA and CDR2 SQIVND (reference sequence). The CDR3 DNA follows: TGTGCCAGTAGTCCTCCCAGCACAGATACGCAGTATTTT. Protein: CASSPPSTDTQYF.

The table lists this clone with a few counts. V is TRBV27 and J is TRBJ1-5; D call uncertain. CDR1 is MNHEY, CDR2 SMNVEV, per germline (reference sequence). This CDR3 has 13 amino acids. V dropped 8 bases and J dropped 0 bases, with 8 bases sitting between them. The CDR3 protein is CASRDNSNQPQHF. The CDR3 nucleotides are TGTGCCAGCCGCGACAATAGCAATCAGCCCCAGCATTTT.

CDR3 nucleotides: TGCAGCGTCGCAGGACATGGTGCCTACGAGCAGTACTTC. It encodes CSVAGHGAYEQYF. The chain carries TRBV29-1 and TRBJ2-7, with D possibly matching TRBD1 (5 bases). The CDR3 runs to 13 residues. Germline CDR1 and CDR2: SQVTM and ANQGSEA. V shed 6 bases and J shed 2 bases, with 14 bases lying between them.

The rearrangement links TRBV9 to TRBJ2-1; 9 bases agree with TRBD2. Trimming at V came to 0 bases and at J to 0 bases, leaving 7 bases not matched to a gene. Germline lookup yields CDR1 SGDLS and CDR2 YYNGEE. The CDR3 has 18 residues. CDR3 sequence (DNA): TGTGCCAGCAGCGTAGGAATAGCGGGAGTTCTCTCCTACAATGAGCAGTTCTTC. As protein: CASSVGIAGVLSYNEQFF.

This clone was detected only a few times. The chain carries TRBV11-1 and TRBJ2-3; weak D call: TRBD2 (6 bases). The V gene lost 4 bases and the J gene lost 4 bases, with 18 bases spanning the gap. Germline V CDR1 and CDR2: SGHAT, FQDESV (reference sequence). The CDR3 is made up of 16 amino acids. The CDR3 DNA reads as TGTGCCAGCAGCTCCCCTCGCGGGATCCGGTCAGATACGCAGTATTTT. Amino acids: CASSSPRGIRSDTQYF.

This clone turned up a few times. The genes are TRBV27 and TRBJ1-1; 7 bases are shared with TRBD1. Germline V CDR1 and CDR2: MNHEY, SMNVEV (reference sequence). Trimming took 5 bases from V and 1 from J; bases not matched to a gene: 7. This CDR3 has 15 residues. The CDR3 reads CASSPGTARNTEAFF. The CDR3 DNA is TGTGCCAGCAGTCCGGGGACAGCGAGGAACACTGAAGCTTTCTTT.

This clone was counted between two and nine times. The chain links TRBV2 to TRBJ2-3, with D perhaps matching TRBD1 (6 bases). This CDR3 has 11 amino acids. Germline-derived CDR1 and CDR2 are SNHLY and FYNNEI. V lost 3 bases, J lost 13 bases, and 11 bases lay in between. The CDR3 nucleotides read TGTGCCAGCAGTGACCGGGACAACAAGTATTTT. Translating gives CASSDRDNKYF.

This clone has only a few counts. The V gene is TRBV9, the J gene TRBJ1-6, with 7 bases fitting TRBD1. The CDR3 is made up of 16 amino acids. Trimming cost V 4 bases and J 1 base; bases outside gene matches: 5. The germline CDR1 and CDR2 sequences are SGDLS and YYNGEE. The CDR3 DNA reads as TGTGCCAGCAGCCGGGACAGCCAGTCCTATAATTCACCCCTCCACTTT. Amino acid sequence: CASSRDSQSYNSPLHF.

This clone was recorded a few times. CDR3 loop: CASSAQGQVSYEQYF. The CDR3 DNA reads as TGTGCCAGCAGTGCTCAGGGTCAGGTTTCCTACGAGCAGTACTTC. The genes are TRBV6-6 and TRBJ2-7; TRBD1 is a possible D gene (5 bases). This CDR3 spans 15 amino acids. The germline V gene encodes CDR1 MNHNY and CDR2 SVGAGI (reference sequence). Trimming removed 5 bases at V and 1 base at J, with 15 bases between.

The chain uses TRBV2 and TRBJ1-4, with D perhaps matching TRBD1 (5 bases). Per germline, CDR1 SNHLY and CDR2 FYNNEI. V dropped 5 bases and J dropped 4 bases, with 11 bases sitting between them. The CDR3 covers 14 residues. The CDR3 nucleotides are TGTGCCAGCAGTAATAGAAGGGGTAATGAAAAACTGTTTTTT. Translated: CASSNRRGNEKLFF. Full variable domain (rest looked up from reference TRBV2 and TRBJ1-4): EPEVTQTPSHQVTQMGQEVILRCVPISNHLYFYWYRQILGQKVEFLVSFYNNEISEKSEIFDDQFSVERPDGSNFTLKIRSTKLEDSAMYFCASSNRRGNEKLFFGSGTQLSVL.

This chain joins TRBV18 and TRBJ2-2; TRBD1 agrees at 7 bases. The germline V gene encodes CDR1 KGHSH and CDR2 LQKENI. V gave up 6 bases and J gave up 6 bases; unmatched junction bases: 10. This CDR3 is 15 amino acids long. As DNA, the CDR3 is TGTGCCAGCTCCCAGCGACAGGGTAGCGCCGGGGAGCTGTTTTTT. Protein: CASSQRQGSAGELFF.

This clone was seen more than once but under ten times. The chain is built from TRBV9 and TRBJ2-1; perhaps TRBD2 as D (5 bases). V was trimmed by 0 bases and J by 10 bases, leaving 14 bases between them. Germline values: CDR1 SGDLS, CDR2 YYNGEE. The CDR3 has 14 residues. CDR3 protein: CASSVDGPPGEQFF. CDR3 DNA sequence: TGTGCCAGCAGCGTAGATGGGCCCCCGGGAGAGCAGTTCTTC.

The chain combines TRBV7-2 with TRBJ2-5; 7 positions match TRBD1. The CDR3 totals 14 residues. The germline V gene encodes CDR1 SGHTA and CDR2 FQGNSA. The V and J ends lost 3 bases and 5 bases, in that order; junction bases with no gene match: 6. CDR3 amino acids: CASSFQGVGETQYF. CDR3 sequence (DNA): TGTGCCAGCAGCTTCCAGGGGGTCGGGGAGACCCAGTACTTC.